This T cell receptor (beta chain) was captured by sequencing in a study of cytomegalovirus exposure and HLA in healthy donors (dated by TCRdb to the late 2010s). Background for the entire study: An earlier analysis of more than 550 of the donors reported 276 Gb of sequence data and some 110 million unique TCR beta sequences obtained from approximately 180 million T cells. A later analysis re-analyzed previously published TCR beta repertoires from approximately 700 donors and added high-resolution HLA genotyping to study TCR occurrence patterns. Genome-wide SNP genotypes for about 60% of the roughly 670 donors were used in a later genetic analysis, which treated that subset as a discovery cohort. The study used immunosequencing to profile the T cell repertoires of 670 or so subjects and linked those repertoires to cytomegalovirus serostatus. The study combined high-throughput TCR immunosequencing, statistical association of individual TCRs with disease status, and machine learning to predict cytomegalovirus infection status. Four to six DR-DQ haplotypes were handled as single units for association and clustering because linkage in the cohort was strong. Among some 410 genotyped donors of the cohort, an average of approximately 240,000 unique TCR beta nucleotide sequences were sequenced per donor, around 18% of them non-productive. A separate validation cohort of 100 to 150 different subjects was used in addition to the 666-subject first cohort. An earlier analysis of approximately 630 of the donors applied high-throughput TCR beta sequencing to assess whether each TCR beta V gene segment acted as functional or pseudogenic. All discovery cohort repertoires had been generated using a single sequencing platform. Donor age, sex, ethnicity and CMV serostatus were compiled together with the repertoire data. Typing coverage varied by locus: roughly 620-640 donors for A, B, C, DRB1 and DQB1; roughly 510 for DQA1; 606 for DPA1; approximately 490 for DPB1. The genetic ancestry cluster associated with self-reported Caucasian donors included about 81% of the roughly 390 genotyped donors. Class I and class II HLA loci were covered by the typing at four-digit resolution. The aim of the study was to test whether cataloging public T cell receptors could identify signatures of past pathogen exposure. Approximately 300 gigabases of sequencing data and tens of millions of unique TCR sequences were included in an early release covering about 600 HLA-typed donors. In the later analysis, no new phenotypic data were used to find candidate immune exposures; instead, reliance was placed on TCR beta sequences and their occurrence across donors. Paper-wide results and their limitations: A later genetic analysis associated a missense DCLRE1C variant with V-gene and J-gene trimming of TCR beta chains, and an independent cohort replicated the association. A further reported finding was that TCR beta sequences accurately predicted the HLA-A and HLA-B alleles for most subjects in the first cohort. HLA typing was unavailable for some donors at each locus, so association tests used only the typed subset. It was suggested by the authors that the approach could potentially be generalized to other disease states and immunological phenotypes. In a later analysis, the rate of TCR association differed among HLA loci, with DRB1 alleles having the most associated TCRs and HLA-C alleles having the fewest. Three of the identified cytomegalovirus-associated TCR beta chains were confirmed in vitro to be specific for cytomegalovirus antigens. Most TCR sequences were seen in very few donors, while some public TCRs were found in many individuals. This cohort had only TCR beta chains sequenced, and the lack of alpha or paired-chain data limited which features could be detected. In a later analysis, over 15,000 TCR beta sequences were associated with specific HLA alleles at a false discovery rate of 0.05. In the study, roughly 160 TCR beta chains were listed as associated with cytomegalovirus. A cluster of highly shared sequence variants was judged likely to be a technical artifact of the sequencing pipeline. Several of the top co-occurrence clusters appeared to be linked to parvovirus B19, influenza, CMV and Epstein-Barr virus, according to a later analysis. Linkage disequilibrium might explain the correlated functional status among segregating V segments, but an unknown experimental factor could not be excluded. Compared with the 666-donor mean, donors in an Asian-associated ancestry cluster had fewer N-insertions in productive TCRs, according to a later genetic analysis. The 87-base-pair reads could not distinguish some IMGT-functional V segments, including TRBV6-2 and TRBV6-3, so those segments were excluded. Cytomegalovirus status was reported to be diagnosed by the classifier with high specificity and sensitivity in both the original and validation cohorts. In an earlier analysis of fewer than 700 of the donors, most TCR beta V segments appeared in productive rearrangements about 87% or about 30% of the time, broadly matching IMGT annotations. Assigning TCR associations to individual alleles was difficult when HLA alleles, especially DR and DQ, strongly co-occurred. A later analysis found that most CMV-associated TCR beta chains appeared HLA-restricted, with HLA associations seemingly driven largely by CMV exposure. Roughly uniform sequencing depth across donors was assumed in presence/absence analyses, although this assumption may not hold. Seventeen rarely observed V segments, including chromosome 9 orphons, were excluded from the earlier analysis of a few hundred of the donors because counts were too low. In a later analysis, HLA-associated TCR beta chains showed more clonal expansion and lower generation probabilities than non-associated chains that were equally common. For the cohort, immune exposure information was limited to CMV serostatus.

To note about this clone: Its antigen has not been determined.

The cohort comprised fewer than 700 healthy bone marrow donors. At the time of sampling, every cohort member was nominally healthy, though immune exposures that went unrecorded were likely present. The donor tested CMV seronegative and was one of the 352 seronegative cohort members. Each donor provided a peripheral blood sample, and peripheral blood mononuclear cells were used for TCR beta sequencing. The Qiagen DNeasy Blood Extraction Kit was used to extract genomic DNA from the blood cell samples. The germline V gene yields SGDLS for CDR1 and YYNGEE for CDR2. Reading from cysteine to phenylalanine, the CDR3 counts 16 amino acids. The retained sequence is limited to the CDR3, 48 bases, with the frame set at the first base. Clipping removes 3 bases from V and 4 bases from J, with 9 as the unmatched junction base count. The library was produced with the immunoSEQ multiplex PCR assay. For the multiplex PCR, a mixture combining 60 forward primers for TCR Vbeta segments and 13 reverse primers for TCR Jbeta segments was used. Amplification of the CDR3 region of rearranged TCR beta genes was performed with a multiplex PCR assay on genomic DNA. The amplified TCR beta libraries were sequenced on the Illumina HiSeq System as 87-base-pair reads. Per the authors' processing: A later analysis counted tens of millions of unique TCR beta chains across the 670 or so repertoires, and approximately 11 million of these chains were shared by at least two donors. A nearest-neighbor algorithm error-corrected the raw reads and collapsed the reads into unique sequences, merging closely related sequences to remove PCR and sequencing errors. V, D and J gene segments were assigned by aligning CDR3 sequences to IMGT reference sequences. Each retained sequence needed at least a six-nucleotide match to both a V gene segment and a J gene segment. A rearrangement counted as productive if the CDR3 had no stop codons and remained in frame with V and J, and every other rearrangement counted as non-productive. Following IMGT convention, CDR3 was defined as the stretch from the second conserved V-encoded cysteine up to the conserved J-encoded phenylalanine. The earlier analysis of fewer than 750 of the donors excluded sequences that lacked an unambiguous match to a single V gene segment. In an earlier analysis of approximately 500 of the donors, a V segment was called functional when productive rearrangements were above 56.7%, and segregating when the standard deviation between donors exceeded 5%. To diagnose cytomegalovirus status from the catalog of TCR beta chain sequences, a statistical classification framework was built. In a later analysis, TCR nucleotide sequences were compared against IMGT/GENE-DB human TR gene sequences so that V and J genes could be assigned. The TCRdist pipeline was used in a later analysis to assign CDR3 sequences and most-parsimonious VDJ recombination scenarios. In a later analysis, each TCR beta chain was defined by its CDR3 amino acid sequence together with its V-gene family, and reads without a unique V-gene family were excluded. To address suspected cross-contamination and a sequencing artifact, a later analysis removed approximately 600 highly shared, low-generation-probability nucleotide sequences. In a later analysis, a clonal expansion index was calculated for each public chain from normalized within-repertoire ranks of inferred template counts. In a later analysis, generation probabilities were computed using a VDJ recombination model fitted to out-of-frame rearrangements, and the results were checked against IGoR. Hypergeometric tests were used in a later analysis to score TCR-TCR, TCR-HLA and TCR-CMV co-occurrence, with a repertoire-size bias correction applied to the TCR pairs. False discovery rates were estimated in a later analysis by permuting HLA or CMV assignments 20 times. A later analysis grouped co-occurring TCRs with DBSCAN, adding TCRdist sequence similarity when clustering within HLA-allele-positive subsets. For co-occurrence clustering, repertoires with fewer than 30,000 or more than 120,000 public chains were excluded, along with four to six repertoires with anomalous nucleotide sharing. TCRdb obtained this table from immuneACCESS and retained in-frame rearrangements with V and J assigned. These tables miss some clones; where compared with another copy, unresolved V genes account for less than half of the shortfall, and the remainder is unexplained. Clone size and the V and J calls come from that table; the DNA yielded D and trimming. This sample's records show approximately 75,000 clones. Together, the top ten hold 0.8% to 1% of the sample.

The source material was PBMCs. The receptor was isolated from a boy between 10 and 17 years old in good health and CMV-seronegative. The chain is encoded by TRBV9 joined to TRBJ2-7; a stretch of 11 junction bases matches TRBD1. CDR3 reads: CASSGDPGQGVYEQYF. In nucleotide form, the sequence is TGTGCCAGCAGCGGCGACCCGGGACAGGGGGTATACGAGCAGTACTTC.